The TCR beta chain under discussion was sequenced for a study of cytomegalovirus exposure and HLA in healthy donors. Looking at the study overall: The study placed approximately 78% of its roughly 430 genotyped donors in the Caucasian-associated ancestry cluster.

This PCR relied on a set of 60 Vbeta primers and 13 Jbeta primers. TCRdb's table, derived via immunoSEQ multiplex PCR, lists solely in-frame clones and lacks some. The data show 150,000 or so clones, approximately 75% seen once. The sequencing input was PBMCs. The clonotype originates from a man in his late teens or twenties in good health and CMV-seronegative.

Here the CDR3 reads CASSMAQGDTEAFF. CDR3 DNA sequence: TGTGCCAGTAGTATGGCACAGGGCGACACTGAAGCTTTCTTT. The chain employs TRBV19 and TRBJ1-1; D is perhaps TRBD1 (6 bases). The CDR3 length is 14 residues. The V and J ends lost 3 bases and 3 bases respectively, with 11 bases between them. From germline, CDR1 is LNHDA and CDR2 SQIVND (reference sequence).